These T cell receptor beta chains were read from a single sample in a study of blood T cell repertoires in COVID-19. Libraries were prepared by immunoSEQ multiplex PCR; TCRdb keeps only in-frame clonotypes and omits some of them. The sample includes 260,000 or so clones, around four fifths of them seen just once. Specimen: PBMCs or T cells enriched from blood (not recorded which). These receptors all stem from a woman aged 40 to 55 who had been exposed to COVID-19. CDR3s include the opening cysteine and the closing phenylalanine or tryptophan. The order of the fields is clone size, V gene, J gene, D gene, CDR3 protein, CDR3 DNA. The D gene is left open where the match is weak. Clone size is given for some rows only: seen once, a few or many times, or a class if the clone is expanded.

clone_size: .
v_call: TRBV3-1/TRBV3-2
j_call: TRBJ1-2
d_call: .
cdr3_aa: CASSQRGDGYTF
cdr3_nt: TGTGCCAGCAGCCAACGGGGAGATGGCTACACCTTC

clone_size: .
v_call: TRBV6-1
j_call: TRBJ2-1
d_call: .
cdr3_aa: CASSEIRGKRPYNEQFF
cdr3_nt: TGTGCCAGCAGTGAAATTAGGGGGAAGAGACCCTACAATGAGCAGTTCTTC

clone_size: .
v_call: TRBV5-4
j_call: TRBJ2-7
d_call: TRBD1
cdr3_aa: CASSLKTGAVGEQYF
cdr3_nt: TGTGCCAGCAGCTTGAAGACAGGGGCCGTGGGCGAGCAGTACTTC

clone_size: once
v_call: TRBV9
j_call: TRBJ2-7
d_call: .
cdr3_aa: CASSPGEGDEQYF
cdr3_nt: TGTGCCAGCAGCCCAGGGGAGGGTGACGAGCAGTACTTC

clone_size: .
v_call: TRBV5-4
j_call: TRBJ2-2
d_call: .
cdr3_aa: CASSPLTSAGELFF
cdr3_nt: TGTGCCAGCAGCCCACTCACTTCCGCCGGGGAGCTGTTTTTT

clone_size: once
v_call: TRBV3-1/TRBV3-2
j_call: TRBJ1-3
d_call: .
cdr3_aa: CASSQGLSGNTIYF
cdr3_nt: TGTGCCAGCAGCCAAGGACTTTCTGGAAACACCATATATTTT

clone_size: few
v_call: TRBV7-9
j_call: TRBJ2-5
d_call: .
cdr3_aa: CASSPGGVRETQYF
cdr3_nt: TGTGCCAGCAGCCCCGGCGGGGTGAGAGAGACCCAGTACTTC

clone_size: .
v_call: TRBV30
j_call: TRBJ1-4
d_call: .
cdr3_aa: CAWSPGGAEEEKLFF
cdr3_nt: TGTGCCTGGAGCCCGGGCGGCGCGGAGGAAGAAAAACTGTTTTTT

clone_size: .
v_call: TRBV6-6
j_call: TRBJ1-1
d_call: .
cdr3_aa: CASSYSLQTNTEAFF
cdr3_nt: TGTGCCAGCAGTTACTCACTACAAACTAACACTGAAGCTTTCTTT

clone_size: .
v_call: TRBV18
j_call: TRBJ1-1
d_call: TRBD1
cdr3_aa: CASSPRRDSVDTEAFF
cdr3_nt: TGTGCCAGCTCACCACGACGGGACAGTGTGGACACTGAAGCTTTCTTT

clone_size: .
v_call: TRBV7-9
j_call: TRBJ1-4
d_call: .
cdr3_aa: CASSLNGREHEKLFF
cdr3_nt: TGTGCCAGCAGCTTAAACGGGCGGGAGCATGAAAAACTGTTTTTT

clone_size: .
v_call: TRBV11-2
j_call: TRBJ2-4
d_call: TRBD1
cdr3_aa: CASSRGQDFPKNIQYF
cdr3_nt: TGTGCCAGCAGCCGAGGACAGGACTTTCCCAAAAACATTCAGTACTTC

clone_size: .
v_call: TRBV7-2
j_call: TRBJ2-5
d_call: .
cdr3_aa: CASSPTSSRGETQYF
cdr3_nt: TGTGCCAGCAGTCCTACTAGCTCGAGAGGGGAGACCCAGTACTTC

clone_size: .
v_call: TRBV9
j_call: TRBJ2-7
d_call: TRBD2
cdr3_aa: CASSVNQRGNYEQYF
cdr3_nt: TGTGCCAGCAGCGTAAATCAGCGGGGCAACTACGAGCAGTACTTC

clone_size: .
v_call: TRBV11-3
j_call: TRBJ2-1
d_call: .
cdr3_aa: CASSTGGALAYNEQFF
cdr3_nt: TGTGCCAGCAGCACAGGCGGGGCCCTCGCCTACAATGAGCAGTTCTTC

clone_size: .
v_call: TRBV7-3
j_call: TRBJ2-3
d_call: TRBD2
cdr3_aa: CASSPRPTSGGSWDTQYF
cdr3_nt: TGTGCCAGCAGCCCGAGGCCGACTAGCGGGGGCTCCTGGGATACGCAGTATTTT

clone_size: .
v_call: TRBV7-3
j_call: TRBJ1-2
d_call: .
cdr3_aa: CASSGAGGYGYTF
cdr3_nt: TGTGCCAGCAGCGGCGCCGGAGGCTATGGCTACACCTTC

clone_size: few
v_call: TRBV7-9
j_call: TRBJ1-1
d_call: .
cdr3_aa: CASEEGRVTRSEAFF
cdr3_nt: TGTGCCAGCGAGGAGGGACGAGTCACTAGGTCTGAAGCTTTCTTT

clone_size: .
v_call: TRBV4-1
j_call: TRBJ2-7
d_call: .
cdr3_aa: CASSSRSQTYEQYF
cdr3_nt: TGCGCCAGCAGCAGCAGGTCCCAAACCTACGAGCAGTACTTC

clone_size: .
v_call: TRBV18
j_call: TRBJ2-5
d_call: TRBD2
cdr3_aa: CASSRSRGAQETQYF
cdr3_nt: TGTGCCAGCTCACGCTCGCGGGGGGCTCAAGAGACCCAGTACTTC

clone_size: .
v_call: TRBV18
j_call: TRBJ2-7
d_call: TRBD1
cdr3_aa: CASSPTGSYEQYF
cdr3_nt: TGTGCCAGCTCACCGACAGGGTCCTACGAGCAGTACTTC

clone_size: .
v_call: TRBV29-1
j_call: TRBJ2-1
d_call: TRBD1
cdr3_aa: CSVGQGYNEQFF
cdr3_nt: TGCAGCGTAGGACAGGGCTACAATGAGCAGTTCTTC

clone_size: few
v_call: TRBV7-3
j_call: TRBJ2-7
d_call: .
cdr3_aa: CASSPQGGGYEQYF
cdr3_nt: TGTGCCAGCAGCCCCCAGGGGGGAGGCTACGAGCAGTACTTC

clone_size: .
v_call: TRBV10-3
j_call: TRBJ2-7
d_call: TRBD2
cdr3_aa: CAISRTSGGGTYEQYF
cdr3_nt: TGTGCCATCTCCCGGACTAGTGGGGGTGGAACCTACGAGCAGTACTTC

clone_size: few
v_call: TRBV6-1
j_call: TRBJ1-6
d_call: .
cdr3_aa: CASSEGQADSPLHF
cdr3_nt: TGTGCCAGCAGTGAAGGACAGGCAGATTCACCCCTCCACTTT

clone_size: .
v_call: TRBV9
j_call: TRBJ1-2
d_call: TRBD1
cdr3_aa: CASSARTGSNYGYTF
cdr3_nt: TGTGCCAGCAGCGCCCGGACAGGGTCTAACTATGGCTACACCTTC

clone_size: .
v_call: TRBV14
j_call: TRBJ1-6
d_call: TRBD1
cdr3_aa: CASSRGTAYSPLHF
cdr3_nt: TGTGCCAGCAGTCGGGGGACAGCCTATTCACCCCTCCACTTT

clone_size: .
v_call: TRBV4-3
j_call: TRBJ1-2
d_call: .
cdr3_aa: CASSPSRGGYTF
cdr3_nt: TGCGCCAGCAGCCCCAGTCGAGGAGGCTACACCTTC

clone_size: .
v_call: TRBV6-5
j_call: TRBJ1-6
d_call: .
cdr3_aa: CTSSYLGDSPLHF
cdr3_nt: TGTACCAGCAGTTACCTAGGCGACTCACCCCTCCACTTT

clone_size: .
v_call: TRBV5-6
j_call: TRBJ2-1
d_call: TRBD2
cdr3_aa: CASSLVASGGARNEQFF
cdr3_nt: TGTGCCAGCAGCTTGGTGGCTAGCGGGGGGGCTCGTAATGAGCAGTTCTTC

clone_size: few
v_call: TRBV13
j_call: TRBJ1-3
d_call: TRBD1
cdr3_aa: CASSSRRQGFGNTIYF
cdr3_nt: TGTGCCAGCAGCTCCCGTCGACAGGGGTTTGGAAACACCATATATTTT

clone_size: .
v_call: TRBV10-3
j_call: TRBJ1-1
d_call: TRBD1
cdr3_aa: CAISPVTGELAFF
cdr3_nt: TGTGCCATCAGTCCTGTGACAGGGGAGTTAGCTTTCTTT

clone_size: few
v_call: TRBV27
j_call: TRBJ1-2
d_call: TRBD1
cdr3_aa: CASRLDRGNGYGYTF
cdr3_nt: TGTGCCAGCAGACTGGACAGGGGGAATGGCTATGGCTACACCTTC

clone_size: .
v_call: TRBV6-1
j_call: TRBJ2-7
d_call: .
cdr3_aa: CASSAPIRGATYEQYF
cdr3_nt: TGTGCCAGCAGTGCACCCATCCGGGGGGCGACCTACGAGCAGTACTTC

clone_size: few
v_call: TRBV7-7
j_call: TRBJ2-1
d_call: TRBD1
cdr3_aa: CASSLGQGNVNEQFF
cdr3_nt: TGTGCCAGCAGCTTAGGACAGGGGAATGTCAATGAGCAGTTCTTC

clone_size: .
v_call: TRBV18
j_call: TRBJ2-5
d_call: TRBD2
cdr3_aa: CASSPSGGPQETQYF
cdr3_nt: TGTGCCAGCTCGCCTAGCGGGGGGCCCCAAGAGACCCAGTACTTC

clone_size: .
v_call: TRBV7-9
j_call: TRBJ2-1
d_call: .
cdr3_aa: CASSLVDRPYNEQFF
cdr3_nt: TGTGCCAGCAGCTTAGTAGACAGGCCCTACAATGAGCAGTTCTTC

clone_size: .
v_call: TRBV7-2
j_call: TRBJ2-1
d_call: .
cdr3_aa: CASTTYLHNEQFF
cdr3_nt: TGTGCCAGCACCACTTACTTACACAATGAGCAGTTCTTC